The clone carrying this T cell receptor beta chain was found many times. The antigen remains unidentified. This sample stems from a study of T cell repertoires in cytomegalovirus infection. This CDR3 contains 14 residues. V was clipped by 3 bases and J by 4 bases, with 12 bases between them. TCRdb reanalysed the reads using MiXCR and keeps one entry per CDR3 protein. The data contain 800,000 to 950,000 distinct CDR3 sequences, approximately 32% of them singletons. Regarding the study as a whole: Cumulative public TCR beta family frequency identified CMV carriers with the relevant HLA.

The source is a human donor in good health (CMV status not recorded). Some clones in this sample may be carry-over from other donors' samples. The chain links TRBV12-3 or TRBV12-4 to TRBJ1-1; D is unclear. The specimen was cultured CD8+ T cells from PBMCs, collected from culture after CMV antigen stimulation. The CDR3 nucleotides read TGTGCCAGCAGTTTGGGGTTTACGGGCACTGAAGCTTTCTTT. Translation gives CASSLGFTGTEAFF.